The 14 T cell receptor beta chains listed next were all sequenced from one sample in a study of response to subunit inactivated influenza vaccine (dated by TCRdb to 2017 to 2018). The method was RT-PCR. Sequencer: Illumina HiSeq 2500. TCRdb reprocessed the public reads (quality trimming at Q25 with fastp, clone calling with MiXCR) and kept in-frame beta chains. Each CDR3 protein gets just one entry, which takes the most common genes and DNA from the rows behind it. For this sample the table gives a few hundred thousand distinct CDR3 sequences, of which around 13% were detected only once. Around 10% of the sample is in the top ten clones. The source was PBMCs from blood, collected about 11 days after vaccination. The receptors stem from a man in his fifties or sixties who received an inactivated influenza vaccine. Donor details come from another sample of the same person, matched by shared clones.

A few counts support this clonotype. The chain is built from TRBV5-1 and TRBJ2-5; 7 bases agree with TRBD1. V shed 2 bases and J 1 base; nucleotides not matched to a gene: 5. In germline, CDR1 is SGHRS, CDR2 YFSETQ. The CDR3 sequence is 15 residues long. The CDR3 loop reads CASSFDSGGQETQYF. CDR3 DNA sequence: TGCGCCAGCAGCTTCGACTCAGGGGGCCAAGAGACCCAGTACTTC.

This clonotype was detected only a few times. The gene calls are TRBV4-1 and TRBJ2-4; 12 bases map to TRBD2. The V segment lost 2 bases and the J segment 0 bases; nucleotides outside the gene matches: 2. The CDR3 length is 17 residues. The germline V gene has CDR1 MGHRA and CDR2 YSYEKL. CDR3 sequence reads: CASSQLAGGVAKNIQYF. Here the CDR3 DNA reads TGCGCCAGCAGCCAACTAGCGGGGGGGGTAGCCAAAAACATTCAGTACTTC.

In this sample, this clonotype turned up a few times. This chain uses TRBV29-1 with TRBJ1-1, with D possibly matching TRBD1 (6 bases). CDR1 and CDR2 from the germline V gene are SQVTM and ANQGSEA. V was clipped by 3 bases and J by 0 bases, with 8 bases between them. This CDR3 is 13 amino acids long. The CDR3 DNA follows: TGCAGCGTTGAGGGGGCAATGAACACTGAAGCTTTCTTT. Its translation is CSVEGAMNTEAFF.

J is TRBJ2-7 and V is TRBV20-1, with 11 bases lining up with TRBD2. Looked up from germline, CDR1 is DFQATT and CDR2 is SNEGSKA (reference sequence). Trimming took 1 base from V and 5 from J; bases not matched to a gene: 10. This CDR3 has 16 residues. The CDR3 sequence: CSARGSRGSGRDEQYF. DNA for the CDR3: TGCAGTGCTAGAGGTTCCCGTGGTAGCGGGAGGGACGAGCAGTACTTC.

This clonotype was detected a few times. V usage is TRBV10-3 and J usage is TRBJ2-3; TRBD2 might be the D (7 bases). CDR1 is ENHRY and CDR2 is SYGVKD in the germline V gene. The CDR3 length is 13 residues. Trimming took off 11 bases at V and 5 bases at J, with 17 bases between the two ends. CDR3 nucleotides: TGTGCCTATTCGGGGGGCGGAGGAGATACGCAGTATTTT. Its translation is CAYSGGGGDTQYF.

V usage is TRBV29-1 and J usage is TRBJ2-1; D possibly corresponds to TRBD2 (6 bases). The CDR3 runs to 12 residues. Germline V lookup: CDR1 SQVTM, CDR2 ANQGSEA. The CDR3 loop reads CSERAPWDEQFF. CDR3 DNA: TGCAGTGAGCGGGCCCCTTGGGATGAGCAGTTCTTC.

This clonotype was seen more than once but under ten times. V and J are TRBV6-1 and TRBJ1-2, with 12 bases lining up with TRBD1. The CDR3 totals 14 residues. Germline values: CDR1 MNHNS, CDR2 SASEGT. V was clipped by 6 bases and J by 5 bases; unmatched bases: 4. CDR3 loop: CASRGTGGGYGYTF. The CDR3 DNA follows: TGTGCCAGCAGGGGGACAGGGGGCGGGTATGGCTACACCTTC.

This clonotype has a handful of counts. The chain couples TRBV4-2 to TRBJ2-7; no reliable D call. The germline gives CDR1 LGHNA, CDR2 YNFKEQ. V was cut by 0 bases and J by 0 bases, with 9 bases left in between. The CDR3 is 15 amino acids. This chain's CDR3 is CASSQDTVNSYEQYF. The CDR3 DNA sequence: TGTGCCAGCAGCCAAGATACCGTAAACTCCTACGAGCAGTACTTC.

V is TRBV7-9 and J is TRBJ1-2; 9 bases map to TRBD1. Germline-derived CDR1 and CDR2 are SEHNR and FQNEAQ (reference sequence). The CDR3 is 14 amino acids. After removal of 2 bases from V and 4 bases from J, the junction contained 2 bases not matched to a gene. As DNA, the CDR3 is TGTGCCAGCAGCTTAACAGGGGGCTTCTATGGCTACACCTTC. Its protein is CASSLTGGFYGYTF.

The DNA for the CDR3 is TGTGCCAGCAGTCCACCGGGACTAGCGAACACAGATACGCAGTATTTT. Its translation: CASSPPGLANTDTQYF. The genes are TRBV27 and TRBJ2-3; 10 bases align to TRBD2. Germline values: CDR1 MNHEY, CDR2 SMNVEV (reference sequence). The V segment lost 5 bases and the J segment 2 bases; nucleotides outside the gene matches: 7. The length of the CDR3 is 16 residues.

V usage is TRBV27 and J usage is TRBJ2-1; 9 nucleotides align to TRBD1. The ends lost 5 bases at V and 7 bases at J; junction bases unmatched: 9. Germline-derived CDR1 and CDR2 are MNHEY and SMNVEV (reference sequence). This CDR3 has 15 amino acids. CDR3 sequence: CASSKQGAPRNEQFF. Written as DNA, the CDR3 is TGTGCCAGCAGTAAACAGGGGGCACCTCGGAATGAGCAGTTCTTC.

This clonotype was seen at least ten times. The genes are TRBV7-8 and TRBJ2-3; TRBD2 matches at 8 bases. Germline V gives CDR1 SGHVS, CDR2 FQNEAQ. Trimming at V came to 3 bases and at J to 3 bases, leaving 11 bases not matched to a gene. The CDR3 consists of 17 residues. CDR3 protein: CASSFPREGPVTDTQYF. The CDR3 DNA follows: TGTGCCAGCAGCTTCCCTCGGGAGGGCCCGGTGACAGATACGCAGTATTTT.

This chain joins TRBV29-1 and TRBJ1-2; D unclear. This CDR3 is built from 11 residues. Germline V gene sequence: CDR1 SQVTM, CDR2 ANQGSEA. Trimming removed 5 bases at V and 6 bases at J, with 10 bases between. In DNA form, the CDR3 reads TGCAGCGTTTGGCGGGAACATGGCTACACCTTC. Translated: CSVWREHGYTF. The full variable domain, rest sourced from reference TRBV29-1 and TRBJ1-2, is SAVISQKPSRDICQRGTSLTIQCQVDSQVTMMFWYRQQPGQSLTLIATANQGSEATYESGFVIDKFPISRPNLTFSTLTVSNMSPEDSSIYLCSVWREHGYTFGSGTRLTVV.

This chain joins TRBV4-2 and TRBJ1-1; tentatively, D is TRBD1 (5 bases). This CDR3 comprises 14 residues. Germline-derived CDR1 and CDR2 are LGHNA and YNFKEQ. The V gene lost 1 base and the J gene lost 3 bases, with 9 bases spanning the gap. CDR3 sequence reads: CASSQAGTYTEAFF. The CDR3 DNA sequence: TGTGCCAGCAGCCAAGCTGGGACTTACACTGAAGCTTTCTTT.